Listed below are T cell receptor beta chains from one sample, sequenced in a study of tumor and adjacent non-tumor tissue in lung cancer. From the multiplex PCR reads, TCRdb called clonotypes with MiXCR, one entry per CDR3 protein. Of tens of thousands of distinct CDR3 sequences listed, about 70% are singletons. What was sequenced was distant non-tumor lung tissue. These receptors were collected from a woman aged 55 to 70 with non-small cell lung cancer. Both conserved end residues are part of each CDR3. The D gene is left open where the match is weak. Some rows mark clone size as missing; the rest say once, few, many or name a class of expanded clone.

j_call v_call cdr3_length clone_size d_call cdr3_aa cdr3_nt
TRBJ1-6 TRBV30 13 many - CAWESGPGAPLHF TGTGCCTGGGAGAGTGGGCCCGGAGCACCCCTCCACTTT
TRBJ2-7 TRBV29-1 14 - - CSVLRDFLSHWQYF TGCAGCGTTCTCCGGGACTTCCTCTCCCACTGGCAGTACTTC
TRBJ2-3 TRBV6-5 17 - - CASSYTGTSNGTDTQYF TGTGCCAGCAGTTATACCGGGACTTCCAACGGCACAGATACGCAGTATTTT
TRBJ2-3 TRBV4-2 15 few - CASSHTRGDTDTQYF TGTGCCAGCAGCCATACCAGGGGCGACACAGATACACAGTATTTT
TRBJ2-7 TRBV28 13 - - CASSQGRSYEQYF TGTGCCAGCAGCCAAGGACGGTCCTACGAGCAGTACTTC
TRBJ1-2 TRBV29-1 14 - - CSVDKTGADYGCIF TGCAGCGTTGATAAGACAGGCGCTGACTATGGCTGCATCTTC
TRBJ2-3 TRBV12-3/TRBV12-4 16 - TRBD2 CAGSRTSGRWADTQYF TGTGCCGGCAGCCGAACTAGCGGGAGATGGGCAGATACGCAGTATTTT
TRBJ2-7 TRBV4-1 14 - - CASSRLGSSREQYF TGCGCCAGCAGCCGTCTCGGGTCTAGCCGGGAGCAGTACTTC
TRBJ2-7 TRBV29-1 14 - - CSAGPSGSTYDQYF TGCAGCGCTGGACCTAGTGGGTCTACCTACGATCAGTACTTC
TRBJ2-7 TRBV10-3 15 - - CAISEGTGGIYEQYF TGTGCCATCAGTGAGGGGACTGGCGGTATCTACGAGCAGTACTTC
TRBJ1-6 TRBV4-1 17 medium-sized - CASSQEIPGAANSPLHF TGCGCCAGCAGCCAAGAAATTCCGGGGGCGGCGAATTCACCCCTCCACTTT
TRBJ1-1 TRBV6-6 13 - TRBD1 CANIRQGGTEAFF TGTGCCAACATCCGACAGGGTGGAACTGAAGCTTTCTTT
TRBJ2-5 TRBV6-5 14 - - CDSSQIGGQKTQYF TGTGACAGCAGTCAGATAGGGGGTCAAAAGACCCAGTACTTC
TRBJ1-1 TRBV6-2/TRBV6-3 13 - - CTSRNREDTEAFF TGTACCAGCAGAAACCGGGAGGACACTGAAGCATTCTTT
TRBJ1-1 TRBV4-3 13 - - CACSQEVNTEASF TGCGCCTGCAGCCAAGAGGTGAACACTGAAGCTTCCTTT
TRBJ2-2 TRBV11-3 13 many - CASSWSTEGELFF TGTGCCAGCAGCTGGTCTACGGAGGGGGAGCTGTTTTTT
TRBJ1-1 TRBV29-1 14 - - CSVEAGMGSTVAFF TGCAGCGTTGAAGCTGGGATGGGGAGCACTGTAGCTTTCTTT
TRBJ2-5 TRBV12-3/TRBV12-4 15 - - CASSSDGGIGETQYF TGTGCCAGCAGTTCCGACGGCGGGATTGGGGAGACCCAGTATTTC
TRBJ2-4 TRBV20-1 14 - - CSAGPGTEKGIQYF TGCAGTGCTGGCCCCGGGACGGAAAAAGGCATTCAGTACTTC
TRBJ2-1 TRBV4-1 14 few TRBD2 CARWPGLPYNEQFF TGCGCCAGGTGGCCGGGACTACCGTACAATGAGCAGTTCTTC
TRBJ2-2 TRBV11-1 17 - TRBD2 CASSPRLAGESTGDLFF TGTGCCAGCAGTCCGCGACTAGCGGGAGAATCCACCGGGGACCTATTTTTT
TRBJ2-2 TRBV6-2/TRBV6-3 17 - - CASSYTRQRASTGELFF TGTGCCAGCAGTTACACCCGACAGAGGGCCAGCACCGGGGAACTGTTTTTT
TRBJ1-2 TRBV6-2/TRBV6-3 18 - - CASSYHTPRDGSSYGYIF TGTGCCAGCAGTTACCACACTCCCCGCGACGGAAGTTCCTATGGCTACATCTTC
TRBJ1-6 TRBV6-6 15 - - CASGPSDDYNSPLHF TGTGCCAGCGGGCCGTCAGACGACTATAATTCACCCCTCCACTTT
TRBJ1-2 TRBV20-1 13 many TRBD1 CSATGTGENGYTF TGCAGTGCTACCGGGACAGGAGAAAACGGCTACACCTTC
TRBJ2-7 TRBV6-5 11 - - CVSTYFDEQYF TGTGTCAGTACTTACTTCGACGAGCAGTACTTC
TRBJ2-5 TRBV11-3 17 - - CASSLSWSSTLQETQYF TGTGCCAGCAGCTTGTCCTGGTCTAGTACTCTACAAGAGACCCAGTACTTC